Given below is one TCR beta chain in context. The CDR3 is 12 amino acids. CDR1 LGHDT and CDR2 YNNKEL come from the germline V gene (reference sequence). V lost 6 bases and J 2 bases, leaving 7 bases between the germline ends. This specimen comes from a study of blood T cell repertoires in COVID-19. The overall study: Sample material is recorded as cDNA or gDNA derived from T cells, B-cell-depleted T cells, or PBMCs.

Measured with immunoSEQ multiplex PCR; TCRdb has only the in-frame clones, and not every one. The sample includes some 130,000 clones, around 89% seen only once; the top ten take about 4.5%. One Seattle source followed patients from active infection through their disease course. Sequenced: peripheral blood. The source is a man in his sixties with COVID-19, enrolled during active disease. This chain joins TRBV3-1 (or the pseudogene TRBV3-2) and TRBJ1-1; D uncertain. The CDR3 spells CASRRHNTEAFF. The CDR3 coding sequence is TGTGCCAGCAGACGACACAACACTGAAGCTTTCTTT.